This TCR beta chain was documented in a study of OX40 agonist ivuxolimab in advanced cancers. For the study at large: The study enrolled dose-escalation patients with hepatocellular carcinoma, melanoma, renal cell or head and neck cancer. Of the patients, three showed partial responses, one with hepatocellular carcinoma and two with cutaneous melanoma. Findings and limits, study-wide: Partly responding patients at 0.1-3.0 mg/kg showed some of the smallest clonal expansion.

The CDR3 has 15 amino acids. Germline CDR1 WNHNN, CDR2 SYGVQD (reference sequence). Trimming at V came to 3 bases and at J to 3 bases, leaving 6 bases not matched to a gene. Sequencing was performed with immunoSEQ multiplex PCR; in TCRdb, only in-frame clones are kept and a portion is missing. The table lists more than 45,000 clones, 88% of them singletons. Points on this clone: Its target is not known.

This specimen was CD4+ or CD8+ T cells sorted from blood, taken in a trial of the OX40 agonist ivuxolimab. The TCR comes from an adult with an advanced solid tumor such as melanoma, head and neck, liver or kidney cancer. The chain carries TRBV10-1 and TRBJ2-7; 9 bases line up with TRBD2. CDR3 residues: CASSEGAGGGYEQYF. As DNA, the CDR3 is TGCGCCAGCAGTGAAGGGGCGGGAGGGGGCTACGAGCAGTACTTC.